This TCR beta chain is drawn from a study of CD8 T cells in ankylosing spondylitis. Trimming shortened V by 2 bases and J by 0 bases, and 12 bases separated the two germline ends. CDR3 length: 17 residues. Germline CDR1 is SGHNT and CDR2 is YYREEE (reference sequence). By quantitative 5'-RACE with molecular barcodes, the TCR beta libraries were made. TCRdb processed the 5' RACE reads anew with MiXCR; each CDR3 protein has one entry. The sample has some 800,000 distinct CDR3 sequences, 10% to 15% seen once. Worth noting for this clonotype: Its antigen is unknown.

Points from the study as a whole: Eight highly homologous variants made up a TCR beta motif, and this motif appeared characteristic of ankylosing spondylitis blood. Disease-linked clones were CD8+ and relatively rare in peripheral blood. Clones tied to disease were said to be significantly enriched in matched ankylosing spondylitis synovial fluid. Reactive arthritis synovial fluid and blood previously showed some of these motif variants.

The chain couples TRBV5-4 to TRBJ2-6; TRBD2 might be the D (6 bases). Material: blood, either unsorted or a sorted T cell fraction (not recorded which). The receptor comes from a male donor with ankylosing spondylitis. The CDR3 DNA reads as TGTGCCAGCAGCTTCGGAGGGAGGTCCTCTGGGGCCAACGTCCTGACTTTC. Its protein product is CASSFGGRSSGANVLTF.